The 15 T cell receptor beta chains below all came from one sample that was sequenced in a study of a mutant IDH1 vaccine in newly diagnosed glioma. For these receptors, no antigen is known. Clones were read by immunoSEQ multiplex PCR, and TCRdb kept only the in-frame ones, dropping some. The sample lists 30,000 to 35,000 clones, approximately 50% occurring once. Stated time point: week 5, during vaccination. Doses of 300 ug of mutant IDH1 20-mer peptide were given with topical imiquimod. The source was PBMCs, collected from a glioma patient whose treatment included an IDH1 peptide vaccine. Receptors originate from a young woman with glioma.

This clone was seen more than once but under ten times. The V call is TRBV6-1, the J call TRBJ1-2; D uncertain. From germline, CDR1 is MNHNS and CDR2 SASEGT. The CDR3 extends over 15 amino acids. The V and J ends lost 3 bases and 0 bases respectively, with 11 bases between them. The chain's CDR3 is CASSEELQANYGYTF. The DNA for the CDR3 is TGTGCCAGCAGTGAGGAACTTCAAGCTAACTATGGCTACACCTTC.

This clone was picked up a small number of times. CDR3 sequence reads: CASSGQATNNQPQHF. The DNA for the CDR3 is TGTGCCAGTAGCGGACAGGCGACTAACAATCAGCCCCAGCATTTT. The chain couples TRBV19 to TRBJ1-5; TRBD1 matches at 7 bases. Germline trimming cut 6 bases from V and 3 bases from J; bases unmatched to any gene: 8. Germline V gives CDR1 LNHDA, CDR2 SQIVND (reference sequence). This CDR3 region has 15 residues.

The chain uses TRBV10-3 and TRBJ2-6; 9 nucleotides line up with TRBD1. Germline CDR1 and CDR2: ENHRY and SYGVKD. The ends lost 7 bases at V and 4 bases at J; junction bases unmatched: 11. CDR3 length: 17 residues. The CDR3 DNA is TGTGCCATCACCGAGGAGGGACAGGGTACCGGGGCCAACGTCCTGACTTTC. It specifies CAITEEGQGTGANVLTF.

J is TRBJ2-7 and V is TRBV5-5; 7 nucleotides match TRBD1. Per the germline V gene, CDR1 is SGHKS and CDR2 is YYEKEE (reference sequence). J was trimmed by 5 bases and V by 0 bases; bases with no gene match: 11. The CDR3 extends over 16 amino acids. CDR3 nucleotides: TGTGCCAGCAGCTTGGATTGGCGTGGGCAGGGGGACGAGCAGTACTTC. It codes for CASSLDWRGQGDEQYF.

The rearrangement joins TRBV19 to TRBJ2-1, with TRBD1 matching 8 bases. The CDR3 extends over 17 amino acids. Germline-derived CDR1 and CDR2 are LNHDA and SQIVND (reference sequence). Losses at the gene ends were 0 bases for V and 2 bases for J; bases not matched to a gene: 6. For the CDR3, the DNA is TGTGCCAGTAGTATAGATGGGCCAGGGGGCCCCTACAATGAGCAGTTCTTC. It is translated as CASSIDGPGGPYNEQFF.

The genes are TRBV7-3 and TRBJ2-5; 12 nucleotides align to TRBD2. Trimming cost V 3 bases and J 2 bases; bases outside gene matches: 4. Germline V gene sequence: CDR1 SGHTA, CDR2 FQGTGA. There are 16 residues in the CDR3. In nucleotides, the CDR3 is TGTGCCAGCAGCTTCGGGACTAGCGGGCGACAAGAGACCCAGTACTTC. Translation gives CASSFGTSGRQETQYF.

The chain uses TRBV6-6 and TRBJ2-2, with D possibly matching TRBD2 (6 bases). Germline assignment: CDR1 MNHNY and CDR2 SVGAGI (reference sequence). V lost 6 bases and J 0 bases, leaving 11 bases between the germline ends. The CDR3 loop spans 15 amino acids. The chain's CDR3 is CASSLGLTNTGELFF. The CDR3 DNA is TGTGCCAGCAGCTTGGGACTCACGAACACCGGGGAGCTGTTTTTT.

This clone was seen a handful of times. The chain has TRBV4-1 and TRBJ2-5; tentative D call: TRBD2 (5 bases). This CDR3 has 14 amino acids. The germline gives CDR1 MGHRA, CDR2 YSYEKL. V dropped 2 bases and J dropped 5 bases, with 12 bases sitting between them. CDR3: CASSQSPGGETQYF. CDR3 DNA: TGCGCCAGCAGCCAATCGCCGGGCGGGGAGACCCAGTACTTC.

This chain links TRBV7-8 with TRBJ2-7; D is ambiguous. CDR1 is SGHVS and CDR2 is FQNEAQ in the germline V gene. The CDR3 sequence is 15 residues long. V was trimmed by 6 bases and J by 3 bases, leaving 18 bases between them. The CDR3 DNA follows: TGTGCCAGCAGGGCCGGTAGCCTAGTGATCTACGAGCAGTACTTC. Its translation: CASRAGSLVIYEQYF.

CDR3 DNA: TGTGCCAGCAGTCGACCCCCTAATGAGCAGTTCTTC. It yields the protein CASSRPPNEQFF. The chain links TRBV6-5 to TRBJ2-1, with D uncertain. V was trimmed by 5 bases and J by 7 bases, leaving 9 bases between them. CDR3 length: 12 amino acids. CDR1 is MNHEY, CDR2 SVGAGI, per germline.

The chain combines TRBV30 with TRBJ2-7, with a weak D call TRBD2 (7 bases). CDR1 and CDR2 (germline): GTSNPN, SVGIG (reference sequence). V dropped 1 base and J dropped 0 bases, with 10 bases sitting between them. The CDR3 is 14 amino acids. CDR3 sequence: CAWSGGGPSYEQYF. The CDR3 region has the DNA TGTGCCTGGAGTGGGGGGGGCCCCTCCTACGAGCAGTACTTC.

The CDR3 region is CASGWGYTNEKLFF. The CDR3 region has the DNA TGTGCCAGTGGTTGGGGTTATACTAATGAAAAACTGTTTTTT. The J gene is TRBJ1-4, the V gene TRBV19, with unresolved D. V lost 8 bases, J lost 2 bases, and 12 bases lay in between. Germline V lookup: CDR1 LNHDA, CDR2 SQIVND (reference sequence). CDR3 length: 14 residues.

This rearrangement joins TRBV6-6 to TRBJ1-5, with D possibly matching TRBD1 (6 bases). V gave up 7 bases and J gave up 3 bases, with 10 bases separating them. CDR3 length equals 13 residues. From germline, CDR1 is MNHNY and CDR2 SVGAGI (reference sequence). CDR3 bases: TGTGCCAGCACAGGGGCCAACAATCAGCCCCAGCATTTT. Translating gives CASTGANNQPQHF.

This clone is medium-sized (0.01 to 0.1%) within its sample. The chain employs TRBV30 and TRBJ1-2; a weak D match, TRBD1 (5 bases). This CDR3 contains 14 residues. V lost 8 bases and J lost 0, with 16 bases in between. Germline loops: CDR1 GTSNPN, CDR2 SVGIG (reference sequence). The CDR3 coding sequence is TGTGCCGTATACCCAGGGAATCCTAACTATGGCTACACCTTC. Its translation: CAVYPGNPNYGYTF.

The chain has TRBV15 and TRBJ1-5; D is unresolved. The CDR3 runs to 14 residues. The ends were cut back, 4 bases at V and 3 bases at J, with 10 bases in the middle. Germline V gene sequence: CDR1 LNHNV, CDR2 YYDKDF (reference sequence). The CDR3: CATSTRSINQPQHF. CDR3 DNA: TGTGCCACCAGCACTCGTTCAATCAATCAGCCCCAGCATTTT. Full variable domain (outside the CDR3, taken from reference TRBV15 and TRBJ1-5): DAMVIQNPRYQVTQFGKPVTLSCSQTLNHNVMYWYQQKSSQAPKLLFHYYDKDFNNEADTPDNFQSRRPNTSFCFLDIRSPGLGDTAMYLCATSTRSINQPQHFGDGTRLSIL.